This T cell receptor (beta chain) was sequenced in a study of T cell changes during pregnancy in multiple sclerosis. Clones were read by immunoSEQ multiplex PCR, and TCRdb kept only the in-frame ones, dropping some. Of about 69,000 clones listed, around 92% are singletons. The CDR3 runs 11 residues. V lost 5 bases and J lost 9, with 8 bases in between. Germline V gene lookup returns CDR1 MNHEY and CDR2 SVGAGI. By its share, this clone is medium-sized (0.01 to 0.1%). The chain joins TRBV6-5 to TRBJ2-1, with a weak D call TRBD2 (6 bases). Sequenced material: peripheral blood, taken in the third trimester of pregnancy. This receptor was identified in a female donor in good health, enrolled as a control in a pregnancy study. CDR3 sequence reads: CASSHGGEQFF. CDR3 nucleotide sequence: TGTGCCAGCAGTCACGGGGGTGAGCAGTTCTTC.